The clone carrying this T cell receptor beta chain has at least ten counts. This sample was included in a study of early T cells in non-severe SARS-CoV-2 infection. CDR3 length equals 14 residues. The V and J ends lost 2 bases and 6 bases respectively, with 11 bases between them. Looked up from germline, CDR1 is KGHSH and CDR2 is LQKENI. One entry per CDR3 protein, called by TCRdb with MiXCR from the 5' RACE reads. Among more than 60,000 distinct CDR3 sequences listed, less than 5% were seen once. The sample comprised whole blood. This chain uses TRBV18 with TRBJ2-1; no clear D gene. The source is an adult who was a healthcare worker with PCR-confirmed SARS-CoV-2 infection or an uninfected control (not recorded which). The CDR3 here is CASSPIESANEQFF. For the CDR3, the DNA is TGTGCCAGCTCACCAATAGAGTCTGCCAATGAGCAGTTCTTC.